This paragraph covers one TCR beta chain sequence. The antigen is undetermined. This CDR3 is missing its conserved last phenylalanine or tryptophan, likely due to a read error. Because the CDR3's place on the DNA is in doubt, the DNA is left out and the CDR3 is given as listed by TCRdb. The sample belongs to a study of T cell responses to AZD1222 COVID-19 vaccine. Findings and limits, study-wide: It should be noted that donors were predominantly white British and more often female, and clonal diversity was possibly underestimated. Spike-specific TCR breadth rose after two AZD1222 doses, and depth rose as well. Mapped onto spike, vaccine-associated CD4 TCRs spanned it and were dominant at 160-218 and 743-854.

From its first to its last residue, the CDR3 has 12 amino acids. Germline lookup yields CDR1 SNHLY and CDR2 FYNNEI. Here immunoSEQ multiplex PCR was the method, and the copy in TCRdb shows in-frame clones only, minus some. The table shows about 150,000 clones, with about 85% occurring only once. V and J are TRBV2 and TRBJ1-2. The source material was peripheral blood, sampled after recovery from COVID-19. The TCR was taken from an adult who had recovered from COVID-19. CDR3 region: CASGVAMFGMPL.